The sequence of this TCR beta chain was determined in a study of shared clonotypes between healthy human individuals. CDR3 length: 15 amino acids. Trimming removed 4 bases from V and 6 bases from J; junction bases left unmatched: 7. Germline V gene data show CDR1 as MGHRA and CDR2 as YSYEKL. This table comes from immunoSEQ multiplex PCR, and its TCRdb copy is limited to in-frame clones, with some not included. In the table there are 2,500,000 or so clones, roughly 93% of which are singletons. The specimen sequenced was naive CD4+ T cells from PBMCs. Subset: CD45RA+ positively selected. The receptor was derived from a man aged 18 to 30 in good health. Some clones in this sample may be carry-over from other donors' samples. The chain links TRBV4-1 to TRBJ2-7; 12 positions match TRBD1. The CDR3 sequence is CASSLRDRGLSEQYF. The CDR3 DNA is TGCGCCAGCAGCCTCCGGGACAGGGGGCTCTCCGAGCAGTACTTC.